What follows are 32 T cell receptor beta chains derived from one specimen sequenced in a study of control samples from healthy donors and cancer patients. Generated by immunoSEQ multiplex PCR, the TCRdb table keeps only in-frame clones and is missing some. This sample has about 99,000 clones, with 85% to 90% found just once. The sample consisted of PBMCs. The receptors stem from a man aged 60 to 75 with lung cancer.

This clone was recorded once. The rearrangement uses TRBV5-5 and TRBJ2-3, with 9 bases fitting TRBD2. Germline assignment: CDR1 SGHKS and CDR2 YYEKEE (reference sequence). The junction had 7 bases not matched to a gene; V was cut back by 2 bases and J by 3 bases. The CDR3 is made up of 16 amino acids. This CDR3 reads CASSLVAGVQTDTQYF. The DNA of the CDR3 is TGTGCCAGCAGCTTAGTAGCGGGGGTTCAAACAGATACGCAGTATTTT.

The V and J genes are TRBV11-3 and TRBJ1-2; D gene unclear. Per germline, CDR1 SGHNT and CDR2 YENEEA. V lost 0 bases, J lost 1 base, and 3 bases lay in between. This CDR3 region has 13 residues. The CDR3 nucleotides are TGTGCCAGCAGCTTAGAGGGTAACTATGGCTACACCTTC. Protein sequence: CASSLEGNYGYTF.

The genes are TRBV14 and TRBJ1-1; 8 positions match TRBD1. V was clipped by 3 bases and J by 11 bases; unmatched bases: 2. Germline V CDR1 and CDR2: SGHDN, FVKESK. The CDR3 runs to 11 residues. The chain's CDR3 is CASSQTGDAFF. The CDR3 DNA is TGTGCCAGCAGCCAGACAGGGGACGCTTTCTTT.

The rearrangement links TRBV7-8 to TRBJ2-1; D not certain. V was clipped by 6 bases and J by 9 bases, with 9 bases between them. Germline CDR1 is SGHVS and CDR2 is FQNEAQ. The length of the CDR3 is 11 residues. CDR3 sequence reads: CASRLKFEQFF. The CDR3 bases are TGTGCCAGCAGGCTAAAGTTTGAGCAGTTCTTC.

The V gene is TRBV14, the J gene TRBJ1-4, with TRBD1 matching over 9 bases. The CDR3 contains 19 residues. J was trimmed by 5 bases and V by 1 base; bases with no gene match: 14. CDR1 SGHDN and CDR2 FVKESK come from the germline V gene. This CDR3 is CASSQGFKGQGLENEKLFF. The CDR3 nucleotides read TGTGCCAGCAGCCAAGGATTTAAGGGACAGGGCCTAGAGAATGAAAAACTGTTTTTT.

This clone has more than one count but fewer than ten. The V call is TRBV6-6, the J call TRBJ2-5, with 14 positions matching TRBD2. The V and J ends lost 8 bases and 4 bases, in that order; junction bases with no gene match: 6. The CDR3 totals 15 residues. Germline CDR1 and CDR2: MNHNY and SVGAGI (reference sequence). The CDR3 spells CASLTSGGAVETQYF. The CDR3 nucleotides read TGTGCCAGCTTGACTAGCGGGGGGGCGGTAGAGACCCAGTACTTC.

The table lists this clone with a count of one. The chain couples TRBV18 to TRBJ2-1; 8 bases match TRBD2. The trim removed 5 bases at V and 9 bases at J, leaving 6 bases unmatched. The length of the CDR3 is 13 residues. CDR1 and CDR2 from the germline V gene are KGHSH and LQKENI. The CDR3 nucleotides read TGTGCCAGCTCAGAGACTAGCGCAGTTGAGCAGTTCTTC. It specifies CASSETSAVEQFF.

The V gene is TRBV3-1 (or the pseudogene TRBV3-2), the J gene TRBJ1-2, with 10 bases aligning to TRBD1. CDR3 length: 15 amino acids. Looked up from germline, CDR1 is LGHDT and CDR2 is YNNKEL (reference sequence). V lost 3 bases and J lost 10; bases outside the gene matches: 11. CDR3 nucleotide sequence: TGTGCCAGCAGCCAGGGCCTGGACAGGGGGAGGGTCTACACCTTC. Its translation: CASSQGLDRGRVYTF.

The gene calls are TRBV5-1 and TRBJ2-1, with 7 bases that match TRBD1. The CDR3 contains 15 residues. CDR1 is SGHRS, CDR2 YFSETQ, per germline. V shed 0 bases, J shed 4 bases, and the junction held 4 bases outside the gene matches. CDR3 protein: CASSLGMTGYNEQFF. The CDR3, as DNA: TGCGCCAGCAGCTTGGGAATGACAGGGTACAATGAGCAGTTCTTC. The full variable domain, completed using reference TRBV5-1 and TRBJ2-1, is KAGVTQTPRYLIKTRGQQVTLSCSPISGHRSVSWYQQTPGQGLQFLFEYFSETQRNKGNFPGRFSGRQFSNSRSEMNVSTLELGDSALYLCASSLGMTGYNEQFFGPGTRLTVL.

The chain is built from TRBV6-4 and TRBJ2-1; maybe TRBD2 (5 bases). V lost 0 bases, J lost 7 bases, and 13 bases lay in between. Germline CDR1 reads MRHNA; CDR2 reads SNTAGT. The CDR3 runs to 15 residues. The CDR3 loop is CASSDSVRGWNEQFF. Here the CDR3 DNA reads TGTGCCAGCAGTGACTCGGTCCGGGGTTGGAATGAGCAGTTCTTC.

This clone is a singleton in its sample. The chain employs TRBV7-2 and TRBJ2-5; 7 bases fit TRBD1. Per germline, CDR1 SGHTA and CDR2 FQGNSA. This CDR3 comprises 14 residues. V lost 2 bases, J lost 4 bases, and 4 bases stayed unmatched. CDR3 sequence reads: CASSLLPGGETQYF. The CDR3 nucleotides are TGTGCCAGCAGCTTACTTCCAGGGGGAGAGACCCAGTACTTC.

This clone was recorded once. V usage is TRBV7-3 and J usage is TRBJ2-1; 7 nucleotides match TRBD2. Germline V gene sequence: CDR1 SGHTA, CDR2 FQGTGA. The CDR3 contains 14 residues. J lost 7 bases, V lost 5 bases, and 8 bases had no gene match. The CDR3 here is CASSPGTTRNEQFF. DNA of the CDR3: TGTGCCAGCAGCCCCGGGACTACCCGTAATGAGCAGTTCTTC.

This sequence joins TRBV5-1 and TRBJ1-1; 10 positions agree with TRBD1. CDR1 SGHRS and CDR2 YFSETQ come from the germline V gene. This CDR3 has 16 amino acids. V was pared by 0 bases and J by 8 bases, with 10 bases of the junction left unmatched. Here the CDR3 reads CASSLALRDRGDEAFF. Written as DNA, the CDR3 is TGCGCCAGCAGCTTGGCCCTTCGGGACAGGGGAGACGAAGCTTTCTTT. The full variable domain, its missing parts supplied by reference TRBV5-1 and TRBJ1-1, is KAGVTQTPRYLIKTRGQQVTLSCSPISGHRSVSWYQQTPGQGLQFLFEYFSETQRNKGNFPGRFSGRQFSNSRSEMNVSTLELGDSALYLCASSLALRDRGDEAFFGQGTRLTVV.

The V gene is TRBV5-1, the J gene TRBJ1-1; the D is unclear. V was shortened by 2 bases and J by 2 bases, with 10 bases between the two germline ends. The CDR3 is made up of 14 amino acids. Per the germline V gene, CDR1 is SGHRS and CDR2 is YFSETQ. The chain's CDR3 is CASSLSVLNTEAFF. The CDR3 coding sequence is TGCGCCAGCAGCTTATCGGTTCTTAACACTGAAGCTTTCTTT.

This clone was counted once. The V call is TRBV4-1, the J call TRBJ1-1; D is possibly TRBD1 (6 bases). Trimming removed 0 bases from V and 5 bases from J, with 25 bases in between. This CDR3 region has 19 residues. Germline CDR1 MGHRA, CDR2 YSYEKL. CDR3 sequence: CASSQETGQGRRVNTEAFF. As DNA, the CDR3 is TGCGCCAGCAGCCAAGAAACAGGGCAGGGACGACGTGTCAATACTGAAGCTTTCTTT.

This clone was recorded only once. This CDR3 is CASSDHGGGQPQHF. The CDR3 DNA reads as TGTGCCAGCAGTGACCATGGAGGTGGGCAGCCCCAGCATTTT. The chain joins TRBV6-4 to TRBJ1-5, with D uncertain. Germline CDR1 reads MRHNA; CDR2 reads SNTAGT. This CDR3 spans 14 amino acids. Trimming left V 2 bases short and J 7 bases short, with 12 bases between.

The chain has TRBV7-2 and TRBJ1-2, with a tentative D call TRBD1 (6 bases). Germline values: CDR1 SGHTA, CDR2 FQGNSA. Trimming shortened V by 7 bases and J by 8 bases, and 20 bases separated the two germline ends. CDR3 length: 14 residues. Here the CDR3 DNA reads TGTGCCAGCATCGTTCCGGGACACGAAGGGGGCTACACCTTC. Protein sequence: CASIVPGHEGGYTF.

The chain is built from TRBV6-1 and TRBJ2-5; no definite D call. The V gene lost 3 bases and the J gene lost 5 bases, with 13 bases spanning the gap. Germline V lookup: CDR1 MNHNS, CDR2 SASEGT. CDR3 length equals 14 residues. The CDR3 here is CASSDASRRETQYF. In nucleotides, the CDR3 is TGTGCCAGCAGTGACGCCTCACGACGGGAGACCCAGTACTTC.

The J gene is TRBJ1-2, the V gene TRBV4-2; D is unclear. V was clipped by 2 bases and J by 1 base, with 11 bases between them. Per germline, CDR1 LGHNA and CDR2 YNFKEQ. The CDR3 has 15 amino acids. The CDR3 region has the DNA TGTGCCAGCAGCCAATCAGTTGGGGTTAACTATGGCTACACCTTC. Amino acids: CASSQSVGVNYGYTF.

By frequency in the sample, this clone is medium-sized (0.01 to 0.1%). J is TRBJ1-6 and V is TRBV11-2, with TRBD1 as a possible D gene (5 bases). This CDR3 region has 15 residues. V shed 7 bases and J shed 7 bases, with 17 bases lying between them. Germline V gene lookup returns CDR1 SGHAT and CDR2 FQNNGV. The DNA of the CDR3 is TGTGCCAGCACCCCCGCGGGAGGGGCAAATTCACCCCTCCACTTT. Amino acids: CASTPAGGANSPLHF.

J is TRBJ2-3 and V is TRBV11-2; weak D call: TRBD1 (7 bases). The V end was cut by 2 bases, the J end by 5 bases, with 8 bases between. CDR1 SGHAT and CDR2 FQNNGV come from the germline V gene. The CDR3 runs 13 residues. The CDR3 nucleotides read TGTGCCAGCAGCTTACAGGGGGGAGATACGCAGTATTTT. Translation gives CASSLQGGDTQYF.

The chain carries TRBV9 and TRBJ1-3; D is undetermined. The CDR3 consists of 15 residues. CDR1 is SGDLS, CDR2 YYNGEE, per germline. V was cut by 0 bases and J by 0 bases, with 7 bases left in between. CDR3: CASSVGVNSGNTIYF. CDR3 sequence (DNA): TGTGCCAGCAGCGTAGGCGTAAACTCTGGAAACACCATATATTTT.

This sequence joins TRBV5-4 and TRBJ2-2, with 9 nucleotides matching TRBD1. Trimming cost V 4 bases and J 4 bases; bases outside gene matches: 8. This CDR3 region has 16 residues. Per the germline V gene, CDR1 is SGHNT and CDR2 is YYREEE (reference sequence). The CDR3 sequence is CASSATGGFSTGELFF. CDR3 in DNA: TGTGCCAGCAGCGCAACAGGGGGCTTCAGCACCGGGGAGCTGTTTTTT.

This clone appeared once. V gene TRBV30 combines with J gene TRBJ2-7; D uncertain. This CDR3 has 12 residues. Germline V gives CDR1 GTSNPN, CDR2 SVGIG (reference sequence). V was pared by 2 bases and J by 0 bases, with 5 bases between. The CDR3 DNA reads TGTGCCTGGAGTCGGTCCTCCTACGAGCAGTACGTC. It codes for CAWSRSSYEQYV.

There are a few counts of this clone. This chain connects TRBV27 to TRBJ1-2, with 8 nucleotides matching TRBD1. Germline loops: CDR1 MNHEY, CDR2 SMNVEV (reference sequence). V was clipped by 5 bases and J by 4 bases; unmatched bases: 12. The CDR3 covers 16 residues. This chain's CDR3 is CASSPTSTGEGYGYTF. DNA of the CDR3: TGTGCCAGCAGTCCCACCTCGACAGGGGAGGGCTATGGCTACACCTTC.

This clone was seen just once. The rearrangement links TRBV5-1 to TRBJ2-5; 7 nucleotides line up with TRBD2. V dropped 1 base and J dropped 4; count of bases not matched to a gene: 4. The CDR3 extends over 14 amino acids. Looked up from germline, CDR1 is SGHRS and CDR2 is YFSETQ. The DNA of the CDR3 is TGCGCCAGCAGCTTGATCAGGGAGGGAGAGACCCAGTACTTC. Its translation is CASSLIREGETQYF. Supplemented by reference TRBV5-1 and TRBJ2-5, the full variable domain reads KAGVTQTPRYLIKTRGQQVTLSCSPISGHRSVSWYQQTPGQGLQFLFEYFSETQRNKGNFPGRFSGRQFSNSRSEMNVSTLELGDSALYLCASSLIREGETQYFGPGTRLLVL.

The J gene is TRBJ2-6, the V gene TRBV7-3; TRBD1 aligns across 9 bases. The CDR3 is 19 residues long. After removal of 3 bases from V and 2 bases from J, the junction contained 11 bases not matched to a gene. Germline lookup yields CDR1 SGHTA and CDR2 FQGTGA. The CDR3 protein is CASSFYSGTGLPGANVLTF. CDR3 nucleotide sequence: TGTGCCAGCAGCTTTTATTCTGGGACAGGGCTCCCTGGGGCCAACGTCCTGACTTTC.

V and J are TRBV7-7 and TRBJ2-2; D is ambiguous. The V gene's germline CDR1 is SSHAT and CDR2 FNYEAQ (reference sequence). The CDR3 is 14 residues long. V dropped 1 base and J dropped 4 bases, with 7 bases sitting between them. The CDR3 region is CASSLGVSTGELFF. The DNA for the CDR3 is TGTGCCAGCAGCTTAGGAGTGAGCACCGGGGAGCTGTTTTTT.

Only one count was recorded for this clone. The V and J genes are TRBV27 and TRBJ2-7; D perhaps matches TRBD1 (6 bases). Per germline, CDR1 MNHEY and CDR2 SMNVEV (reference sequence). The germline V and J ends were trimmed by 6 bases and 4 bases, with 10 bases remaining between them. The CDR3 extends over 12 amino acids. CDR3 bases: TGTGCCAGCAGCCGTACAGGGTACGAGCAGTACGTC. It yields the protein CASSRTGYEQYV.

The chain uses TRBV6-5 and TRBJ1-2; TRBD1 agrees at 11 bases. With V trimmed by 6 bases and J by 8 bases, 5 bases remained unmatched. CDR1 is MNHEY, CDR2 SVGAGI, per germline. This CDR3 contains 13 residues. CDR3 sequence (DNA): TGTGCCAGCAGCCGGACAGGGGGCGACGGCTACACCTTC. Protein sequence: CASSRTGGDGYTF.

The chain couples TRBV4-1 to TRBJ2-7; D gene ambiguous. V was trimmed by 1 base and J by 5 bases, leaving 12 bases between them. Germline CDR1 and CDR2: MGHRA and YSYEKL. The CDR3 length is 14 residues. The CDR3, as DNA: TGCGCCAGCAGCCAAGCGGCTAGTGGAAACGAGCAGTACTTC. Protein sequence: CASSQAASGNEQYF.

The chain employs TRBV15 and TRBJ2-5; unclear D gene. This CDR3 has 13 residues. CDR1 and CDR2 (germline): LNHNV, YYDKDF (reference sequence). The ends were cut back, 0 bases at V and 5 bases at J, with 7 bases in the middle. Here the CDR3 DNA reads TGTGCCACCAGCAGAGATCTCGGGGAGACCCAGTACTTC. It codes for CATSRDLGETQYF.